These T cell receptor beta chains were read from a single sample in a study of STAT5B mutations in CD4+ large granular lymphocyte leukemia. The data were produced by immunoSEQ multiplex PCR, yet TCRdb's version contains in-frame clones alone and is incomplete. The data show approximately 30,000 clones, less than 85% seen once. The sample taken for sequencing was CD4+ T cells from blood buffy coats. These TCRs come from a human donor in good health. Both conserved end residues are part of each CDR3.

J gene	V gene	CDR3 protein
TRBJ2-5	TRBV6-1	CASCSLYQETQYF
TRBJ2-3	TRBV11-1	CASSSQLAGGSDTQYF
TRBJ1-1	TRBV6-6	CASSRGQGNTEAFF
TRBJ2-3	TRBV9	CASGDGGVTDTQYF
TRBJ1-5	TRBV11-2	CASSLEDSTGQPQHF
TRBJ1-5	TRBV19	CASSIYSTETGQPQHF
TRBJ2-7	TRBV5-4	CASSTSGSSYEQYF
TRBJ2-3	TRBV7-2	CASSPLGQGADTQYF
TRBJ2-7	TRBV7-2	CASSLDRTGVEQYF
TRBJ2-5	TRBV6-1	CASSAGRGETQYF
TRBJ1-1	TRBV27	CASSLVGAYTEAFF